This TCR beta chain was sequenced for a study of shared clonotypes between healthy human individuals. Study-level points and caveats: Investigators collected only blood, and repertoires in tissues likely differ. A small donor pool kept down the genetic and exposure-history diversity that was represented.

V lost 5 bases and J 5 bases, leaving 15 bases between the germline ends. Germline V lookup: CDR1 MNHEY, CDR2 SMNVEV (reference sequence). CDR3 length equals 14 residues. As to this clone: The antigen remains unidentified.

Method: immunoSEQ multiplex PCR; TCRdb's copy keeps in-frame clones and lacks some. The sample carries about 470,000 clones, about 76% recorded once. The sequencing sample was made of PBMCs. The rearrangement uses TRBV27 and TRBJ1-1; D possibly corresponds to TRBD1 (5 bases). This receptor was taken from a woman in her thirties or forties in good health. Some clones in this sample may be carry-over from other donors' samples. The CDR3 DNA sequence: TGTGCCAGCAGTCCCCGGCAGGGAATAACTGAAGCTTTCTTT. It is translated as CASSPRQGITEAFF.